The 24 T cell receptor beta chains below all came from one sample that was sequenced in a study of T cell changes during pregnancy in multiple sclerosis. Clones were read by immunoSEQ multiplex PCR, and TCRdb kept only the in-frame ones, dropping some. Among tens of thousands of clones listed, 92% were seen once. The sample in question was peripheral blood, obtained in the first trimester of pregnancy. These receptors were obtained from a female donor with multiple sclerosis, enrolled in a pregnancy study.

The J gene is TRBJ2-1, the V gene TRBV5-1, with 7 bases identical to TRBD1. CDR1 SGHRS and CDR2 YFSETQ come from the germline V gene. Trimming took 4 bases from V and 7 from J; bases not matched to a gene: 8. The CDR3 loop spans 14 amino acids. The CDR3 is CASSTPGQWNEQFF. DNA for the CDR3: TGCGCCAGCAGCACGCCGGGACAGTGGAATGAGCAGTTCTTC.

V gene TRBV10-2 combines with J gene TRBJ2-5; 7 bases are a match to TRBD2. J was trimmed by 2 bases and V by 6 bases; bases with no gene match: 3. The CDR3 runs 13 residues. Germline V gene lookup returns CDR1 WSHSY and CDR2 SAAADI. As DNA, the CDR3 is TGCGCCAGCAGGGCTAGCGGTCAAGAGACCCAGTACTTC. It is translated as CASRASGQETQYF.

This chain connects TRBV5-1 to TRBJ1-1, with D possibly matching TRBD1 (5 bases). Germline CDR1 and CDR2: SGHRS and YFSETQ. This CDR3 has 13 residues. Trimming took off 7 bases at V and 5 bases at J, with 15 bases between the two ends. The CDR3 sequence is CASGFEGVTEAFF. CDR3 bases: TGCGCCAGCGGTTTTGAAGGGGTAACTGAAGCTTTCTTT.

This sequence joins TRBV11-2 and TRBJ2-7, with 9 bases matching TRBD2. J gave up 5 bases and V 6 bases, and 5 bases lay outside the gene matches. CDR3 size: 13 residues. Germline CDR1 and CDR2: SGHAT and FQNNGV. The CDR3 region is CASRLSSGNEQYF. DNA for the CDR3: TGTGCCAGCAGGCTCTCTAGCGGGAACGAGCAGTACTTC. Combining the CDR3 with reference TRBV11-2 and TRBJ2-7 gives the whole variable domain EAGVAQSPRYKIIEKRQSVAFWCNPISGHATLYWYQQILGQGPKLLIQFQNNGVVDDSQLPKDRFSAERLKGVDSTLKIQPAKLEDSAVYLCASRLSSGNEQYFGPGTRLTVT.

This chain joins TRBV9 and TRBJ2-1; a weak D match, TRBD2 (5 bases). The CDR3 length is 12 residues. V lost 4 bases to trimming and J lost 4 bases, with 6 bases between them. Germline V gene sequence: CDR1 SGDLS, CDR2 YYNGEE. DNA for the CDR3: TGTGCCAGCAGCCGGGATTACAATGAGCAGTTCTTC. This encodes CASSRDYNEQFF. Combining the CDR3 with reference TRBV9 and TRBJ2-1 gives the whole variable domain DSGVTQTPKHLITATGQRVTLRCSPRSGDLSVYWYQQSLDQGLQFLIQYYNGEERAKGNILERFSAQQFPDLHSELNLSSLELGDSALYFCASSRDYNEQFFGPGTRLTVL.

The chain uses TRBV9 and TRBJ1-1; 7 positions agree with TRBD1. CDR1 SGDLS and CDR2 YYNGEE come from the germline V gene. The CDR3 extends over 16 amino acids. J gave up 2 bases and V 4 bases, and 11 bases lay outside the gene matches. CDR3 nucleotides: TGTGCCAGCAGCATAACGGACAGGTGGGCCAACACTGAAGCTTTCTTT. Its translation: CASSITDRWANTEAFF.

V gene TRBV2 combines with J gene TRBJ2-3, with 10 bases fitting TRBD2. The CDR3 has 15 residues. In germline, CDR1 is SNHLY, CDR2 FYNNEI. The V gene end was trimmed by 6 bases and the J gene end by 1 base; junction bases not matched to a gene: 4. CDR3 coding DNA: TGTGCCAGCAGGGTTACTAGCGGGGGCACAGATACGCAGTATTTT. This encodes CASRVTSGGTDTQYF.

The V call is TRBV19, the J call TRBJ2-7, with TRBD2 matching 7 bases. This CDR3 has 15 amino acids. After removal of 3 bases from V and 3 bases from J, the junction contained 8 bases not matched to a gene. In germline, CDR1 is LNHDA, CDR2 SQIVND (reference sequence). The CDR3 loop reads CASSIGAGLDYEQYF. The CDR3 region has the DNA TGTGCCAGTAGTATTGGAGCGGGATTAGACTACGAGCAGTACTTC.

This clone came up once. J is TRBJ2-5 and V is TRBV5-1; D might be TRBD2 (6 bases). Trimming cost V 4 bases and J 3 bases, with 10 bases left between them. This CDR3 spans 13 amino acids. The germline V gene encodes CDR1 SGHRS and CDR2 YFSETQ. The CDR3 nucleotides are TGCGCCAGCAGCGTTGGACTAAAAGAGACCCAGTACTTC. Protein sequence: CASSVGLKETQYF. The full variable domain, completed using reference TRBV5-1 and TRBJ2-5, is KAGVTQTPRYLIKTRGQQVTLSCSPISGHRSVSWYQQTPGQGLQFLFEYFSETQRNKGNFPGRFSGRQFSNSRSEMNVSTLELGDSALYLCASSVGLKETQYFGPGTRLLVL.

This clone was observed once. This chain joins TRBV25-1 and TRBJ2-1; the match to TRBD2 covers 7 bases. Germline-derived CDR1 and CDR2 are MGHDK and SYGVNS. V lost 5 bases, J lost 2 bases, and 3 bases stayed unmatched. The CDR3 loop spans 14 amino acids. The CDR3 loop reads CASSSGGTYNEQFF. CDR3 coding DNA: TGTGCCAGCAGTTCGGGGGGAACCTACAATGAGCAGTTCTTC.

This rearrangement joins TRBV28 to TRBJ1-5; 9 bases fit TRBD1. The CDR3 length is 16 residues. The germline V gene has CDR1 MDHEN and CDR2 SYDVKM. V was clipped by 5 bases and J by 1 base; unmatched bases: 6. The CDR3 is CASSLIQGASNQPQHF. The CDR3 DNA is TGTGCCAGCAGTCTCATACAGGGGGCAAGCAATCAGCCCCAGCATTTT.

The V call is TRBV27, the J call TRBJ2-3, with D possibly being TRBD2 (5 bases). This CDR3 has 14 amino acids. V was clipped by 6 bases and J by 3 bases, with 13 bases between them. Germline loops: CDR1 MNHEY, CDR2 SMNVEV (reference sequence). The CDR3 DNA follows: TGTGCCAGCAGACCGGGATCGAGGACAGATACGCAGTATTTT. Amino acid sequence: CASRPGSRTDTQYF.

The chain uses TRBV5-4 and TRBJ2-7; TRBD2 matches at 9 bases. J lost 1 base, V lost 2 bases, and 4 bases had no gene match. The CDR3 extends over 15 amino acids. Germline V gives CDR1 SGHNT, CDR2 YYREEE (reference sequence). CDR3 sequence (DNA): TGTGCCAGCAGCTTCAGAGCGGGAGGTTCCTACGAGCAGTACTTC. This encodes CASSFRAGGSYEQYF.

The rearrangement links TRBV7-9 to TRBJ1-2; D is unresolved. Trimming cost V 1 base and J 4 bases, with 7 bases left between them. Germline CDR1 reads SEHNR; CDR2 reads FQNEAQ (reference sequence). The CDR3 extends over 13 amino acids. The CDR3 nucleotides are TGTGCCAGCAGCTTAGTTGGCAGCTATGGCTACACCTTC. Its translation is CASSLVGSYGYTF. The complete variable domain, with remaining parts taken from reference TRBV7-9 and TRBJ1-2, reads DTGVSQNPRHKITKRGQNVTFRCDPISEHNRLYWYRQTLGQGPEFLTYFQNEAQLEKSRLLSDRFSAERPKGSFSTLEIQRTEQGDSAMYLCASSLVGSYGYTFGSGTRLTVV.

The chain carries TRBV7-2 and TRBJ2-3; 9 bases agree with TRBD2. CDR1 is SGHTA and CDR2 is FQGNSA in the germline V gene. CDR3 length: 16 amino acids. The V gene end was trimmed by 6 bases and the J gene end by 6 bases; junction bases not matched to a gene: 13. The CDR3 is CASSPGGSGSRDTQYF. DNA for the CDR3: TGTGCCAGCAGTCCCGGGGGTAGCGGGAGTCGGGATACGCAGTATTTT.

The chain has TRBV9 and TRBJ1-5; 9 nucleotides align to TRBD1. The CDR3 extends over 19 amino acids. The germline gives CDR1 SGDLS, CDR2 YYNGEE. Trimming removed 3 bases from V and 1 base from J; junction bases left unmatched: 14. CDR3 region: CASSARPGQGTRSNQPQHF. The CDR3 DNA sequence: TGTGCCAGCAGCGCACGCCCGGGACAGGGAACGAGAAGCAATCAGCCCCAGCATTTT.

The chain joins TRBV7-9 to TRBJ1-4; weak D call: TRBD1 (5 bases). V lost 0 bases to trimming and J lost 0 bases, with 11 bases between them. The CDR3 has 17 amino acids. Germline loops: CDR1 SEHNR, CDR2 FQNEAQ (reference sequence). CDR3 DNA sequence: TGTGCCAGCAGCTTAGCAGCGGGGGTTGCAACTAATGAAAAACTGTTTTTT. Its protein product is CASSLAAGVATNEKLFF.

CDR3 in amino acids: CASSPGTSGANEQFF. DNA for the CDR3: TGTGCCAGCAGTCCCGGGACTAGCGGGGCCAATGAGCAGTTCTTC. The chain couples TRBV27 to TRBJ2-1; TRBD2 matches 13 bases. The V and J ends lost 5 bases and 6 bases, in that order; junction bases with no gene match: 4. CDR1 is MNHEY, CDR2 SMNVEV, per germline (reference sequence). The CDR3 loop spans 15 amino acids.

This clone is a singleton in its sample. V and J are TRBV2 and TRBJ2-7; 7 bases map to TRBD2. V shed 5 bases, J shed 3 bases, and the junction held 7 bases outside the gene matches. Germline V lookup: CDR1 SNHLY, CDR2 FYNNEI. The CDR3 runs 14 residues. DNA for the CDR3: TGTGCCAGCAGTCACCGGGACTATGTCTACGAGCAGTACTTC. Encoded protein: CASSHRDYVYEQYF.

The chain links TRBV30 to TRBJ1-3; D gene uncertain. Germline loops: CDR1 GTSNPN, CDR2 SVGIG (reference sequence). The V gene lost 3 bases and the J gene lost 4 bases, with 7 bases spanning the gap. The CDR3 extends over 12 amino acids. The CDR3 DNA reads TGTGCCTGGAGCCAGACAGGAAACACCATATATTTT. It encodes CAWSQTGNTIYF.

The rearrangement uses TRBV2 and TRBJ2-7; TRBD1 matches at 8 bases. Per germline, CDR1 SNHLY and CDR2 FYNNEI. Trimming took 8 bases from V and 3 from J; bases not matched to a gene: 9. The CDR3 loop spans 14 amino acids. The CDR3 protein is CASGTGTGIYEQYF. DNA of the CDR3: TGTGCCAGCGGAACCGGGACAGGTATCTACGAGCAGTACTTC.

This sequence joins TRBV7-8 and TRBJ1-2; TRBD1 might be the D (6 bases). Germline V lookup: CDR1 SGHVS, CDR2 FQNEAQ. The CDR3 loop spans 16 amino acids. V dropped 1 base and J dropped 2 bases, with 14 bases sitting between them. The CDR3 nucleotides are TGTGCCAGCAGCTTAGGGGGGCTCTCGCCGAACTATGGCTACACCTTC. Amino acids: CASSLGGLSPNYGYTF.

This clone was observed once. The CDR3 reads CASSHRHNEQYF. CDR3 nucleotide sequence: TGTGCCAGCAGCCACAGACATAACGAGCAGTACTTC. This chain joins TRBV13 and TRBJ2-7; D gene unclear. The V gene's germline CDR1 is PRHDT and CDR2 FYEKMQ (reference sequence). V dropped 5 bases and J dropped 5 bases, with 10 bases sitting between them. The CDR3 has 12 amino acids. Full variable domain (missing parts from reference TRBV13 and TRBJ2-7): AAGVIQSPRHLIKEKRETATLKCYPIPRHDTVYWYQQGPGQDPQFLISFYEKMQSDKGSIPDRFSAQQFSDYHSELNMSSLELGDSALYFCASSHRHNEQYFGPGTRLTVT.

The rearrangement joins TRBV25-1 to TRBJ2-1; 8 bases match TRBD2. The germline V gene has CDR1 MGHDK and CDR2 SYGVNS. The CDR3 runs 15 residues. The J segment lost 5 bases and the V segment lost 6 bases, leaving 9 bases of the junction unmatched. The CDR3 nucleotides are TGTGCCAGCAGAGGGCAACGGGAGGGCCACAATGAGCAGTTCTTC. It encodes CASRGQREGHNEQFF.